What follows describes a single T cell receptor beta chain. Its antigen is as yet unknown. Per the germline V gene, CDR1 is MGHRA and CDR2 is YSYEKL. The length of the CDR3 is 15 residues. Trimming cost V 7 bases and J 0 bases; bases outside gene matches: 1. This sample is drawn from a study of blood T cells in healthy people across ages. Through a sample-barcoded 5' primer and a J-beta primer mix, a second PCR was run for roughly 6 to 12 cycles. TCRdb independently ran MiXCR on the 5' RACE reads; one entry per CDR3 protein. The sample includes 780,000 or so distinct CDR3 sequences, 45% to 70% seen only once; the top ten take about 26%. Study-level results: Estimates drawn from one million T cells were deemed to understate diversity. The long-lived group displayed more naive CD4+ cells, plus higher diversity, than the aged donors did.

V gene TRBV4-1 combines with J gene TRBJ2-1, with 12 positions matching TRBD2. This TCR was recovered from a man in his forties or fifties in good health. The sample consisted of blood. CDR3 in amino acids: CASKTSGSSYNEQFF. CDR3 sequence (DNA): TGCGCCAGCAAGACTAGCGGGAGCTCCTACAATGAGCAGTTCTTC.